This T cell receptor (beta chain) was found in a study of regulatory and conventional T cells in RAG deficiency. Study outcomes and limitations: Treg unique TCR beta sequences were approximately 100-fold fewer in Omenn syndrome and CID/AS patients than controls.

The table came from immunoSEQ multiplex PCR; TCRdb's copy has only in-frame clones and leaves some out. Here the sample spans around 37,000 clones, approximately 90% being singletons. The germline gives CDR1 SGHRS, CDR2 YFSETQ. Trimming shortened V by 0 bases and J by 2 bases, and 11 bases separated the two germline ends. The CDR3 contains 15 residues. As regards this clone: Antigen specificity is unknown.

The sample also formed part of further work on regulatory T cells. That paper states: The primer mix had 52 TRBV and 13 TRBJ primers.

The gene calls are TRBV5-1 and TRBJ1-2; D is uncertain. The clonotype comes from a human donor in good health. Sequenced material: CD8+ T cells sorted from blood. CDR3 DNA sequence: TGCGCCAGCAGCTTGGGCTGGGTATCAAACTATGGCTACACCTTC. Its translation: CASSLGWVSNYGYTF.